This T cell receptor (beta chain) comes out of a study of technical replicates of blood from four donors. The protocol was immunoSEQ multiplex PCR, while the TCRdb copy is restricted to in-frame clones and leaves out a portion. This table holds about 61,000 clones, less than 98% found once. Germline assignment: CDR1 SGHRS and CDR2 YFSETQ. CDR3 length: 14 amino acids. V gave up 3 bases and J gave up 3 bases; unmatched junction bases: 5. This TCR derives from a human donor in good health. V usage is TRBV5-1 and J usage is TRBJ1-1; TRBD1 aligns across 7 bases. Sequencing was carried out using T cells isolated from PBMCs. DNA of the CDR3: TGCGCCAGCAGCTCACAGGGGCGGGACACTGAAGCTTTCTTT. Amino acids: CASSSQGRDTEAFF.